This T cell receptor beta chain stems from a study of CD8 T cells in ankylosing spondylitis. J lost 5 bases, V lost 5 bases, and 11 bases had no gene match. The CDR3 loop spans 15 amino acids. Germline V lookup: CDR1 SEHNR, CDR2 FQNEAQ (reference sequence). Generation of TCR beta libraries employed quantitative 5'-RACE incorporating molecular barcodes. One entry per CDR3 protein, called by TCRdb with MiXCR from the 5' RACE reads. The table has about 250,000 distinct CDR3 sequences, under 8.5% seen once. Material for sequencing was blood, either unsorted or a sorted T cell fraction (not recorded which). The chain uses TRBV7-9 and TRBJ2-7; 8 bases align to TRBD1. The clonotype comes from a female donor with ankylosing spondylitis or in good health (not recorded which). CDR3 loop: CASSPPTGDFHEQYF. The CDR3, as DNA: TGTGCCAGCAGCCCGCCGACAGGGGATTTCCACGAGCAGTACTTC.